These 22 T cell receptor beta chains share one sample of origin, sequenced in a study of T cell changes during pregnancy in multiple sclerosis. The method was immunoSEQ multiplex PCR; TCRdb's version includes in-frame clones alone and lacks a portion of them. The profile covers under 40,000 clones, with 90% appearing a single time and more than 4.5% taken by the ten largest. This sample comprised peripheral blood, obtained in the third trimester of pregnancy. The receptors come from a female donor in good health, enrolled as a control in a pregnancy study.

This chain joins TRBV29-1 and TRBJ2-1; 14 bases are a match to TRBD2. With V trimmed by 6 bases and J by 4 bases, 8 bases remained unmatched. Germline-derived CDR1 and CDR2 are SQVTM and ANQGSEA. The length of the CDR3 is 16 residues. CDR3 sequence: CSVASGLAGGYNEQFF. The DNA for the CDR3 is TGCAGCGTCGCCTCCGGACTAGCGGGGGGATACAATGAGCAGTTCTTC.

This chain links TRBV19 with TRBJ2-7, with TRBD2 matching over 10 bases. Trimming cost V 4 bases and J 5 bases; bases outside gene matches: 17. Germline V gene lookup returns CDR1 LNHDA and CDR2 SQIVND (reference sequence). The CDR3 has 18 residues. The CDR3 sequence is CASSTARSLAGVRNEQYF. CDR3 sequence (DNA): TGTGCCAGTAGTACAGCGAGGAGTCTAGCGGGAGTTCGCAACGAGCAGTACTTC. Looking up the rest from reference TRBV19 and TRBJ2-7 gives the full variable domain: DGGITQSPKYLFRKEGQNVTLSCEQNLNHDAMYWYRQDPGQGLRLIYYSQIVNDFQKGDIAEGYSVSREKKESFPLTVTSAQKNPTAFYLCASSTARSLAGVRNEQYFGPGTRLTVT.

The rearrangement joins TRBV29-1 to TRBJ1-1; 7 nucleotides line up with TRBD1. The CDR3 has 12 residues. V was clipped by 7 bases and J by 6 bases; unmatched bases: 8. Germline values: CDR1 SQVTM, CDR2 ANQGSEA. The CDR3 region has the DNA TGCAGCGCTCAGAAGGGGGCTGCTGAAGCTTTCTTT. Translation gives CSAQKGAAEAFF.

The chain has TRBV5-4 and TRBJ2-3; tentatively, D is TRBD1 (5 bases). This CDR3 comprises 13 residues. The germline gives CDR1 SGHNT, CDR2 YYREEE (reference sequence). The ends were cut back, 3 bases at V and 5 bases at J, with 10 bases in the middle. The chain's CDR3 is CASSYPQGDTQYF. The DNA for the CDR3 is TGTGCCAGCAGCTATCCTCAGGGAGATACGCAGTATTTT.

This clone showed up just once. The CDR3 nucleotides read TGTGCCTGGAAGCTTGAGCGGACCCCCTACGAGCAGTACTTC. It specifies CAWKLERTPYEQYF. The chain is built from TRBV30 and TRBJ2-7, with D perhaps TRBD2 (5 bases). Germline lookup yields CDR1 GTSNPN and CDR2 SVGIG (reference sequence). The CDR3 spans 14 residues. V lost 4 bases, J lost 2 bases, and 15 bases lay in between.

The chain is built from TRBV28 and TRBJ2-7, with a weak D call TRBD2 (6 bases). CDR3 length: 13 residues. Trimming took 10 bases from V and 3 from J, leaving 16 bases between them. The germline V gene encodes CDR1 MDHEN and CDR2 SYDVKM. The CDR3 loop reads CATSIAEIYEQYF. CDR3 nucleotide sequence: TGTGCCACAAGTATAGCGGAGATCTACGAGCAGTACTTC.

CDR3 protein: CASSRGHGGNQPQHF. For the CDR3, the DNA is TGCGCCAGCAGCCGGGGACATGGAGGCAATCAGCCCCAGCATTTT. The chain carries TRBV4-3 and TRBJ1-5, with D perhaps TRBD1 (6 bases). V was cut by 4 bases and J by 2 bases, with 12 bases left in between. Germline values: CDR1 LGHNA, CDR2 YSLEER. The CDR3 is 15 amino acids.

The chain employs TRBV2 and TRBJ2-3; unclear D gene. V lost 3 bases and J 2 bases, leaving 6 bases between the germline ends. Germline CDR1 SNHLY, CDR2 FYNNEI. The CDR3 length is 13 residues. The CDR3 DNA sequence: TGTGCCAGCAGTGACGTGTTCACAGATACGCAGTATTTT. This codes for CASSDVFTDTQYF.

The V call is TRBV7-3, the J call TRBJ2-3; D is undetermined. Germline assignment: CDR1 SGHTA and CDR2 FQGTGA. Trimming removed 5 bases from V and 1 base from J, with 7 bases in between. The length of the CDR3 is 13 residues. The CDR3 DNA reads TGTGCCAGCAGCGTCTCGGGCACAGATACGCAGTATTTT. This encodes CASSVSGTDTQYF.

J is TRBJ2-2 and V is TRBV5-1; possibly TRBD1 for D (6 bases). Trimming stripped 0 bases from V and 7 bases from J, with 13 bases between. CDR1 is SGHRS and CDR2 is YFSETQ in the germline V gene. This CDR3 comprises 15 residues. The CDR3 loop reads CASSLVGALGGELFF. DNA for the CDR3: TGCGCCAGCAGCTTGGTGGGGGCCCTCGGCGGGGAGCTGTTTTTT.

The sample holds one count of this clone. The CDR3: CASSQVGQGSGYTF. CDR3 nucleotide sequence: TGCGCCAGCAGCCAAGTCGGACAGGGGAGCGGCTACACCTTC. This chain uses TRBV4-1 with TRBJ1-2; 9 bases are shared with TRBD1. V shed 1 base, J shed 8 bases, and the junction held 5 bases outside the gene matches. CDR3 size: 14 residues. Germline V CDR1 and CDR2: MGHRA, YSYEKL.

The J gene is TRBJ1-1, the V gene TRBV7-9; a weak D match, TRBD1 (5 bases). Per the germline V gene, CDR1 is SEHNR and CDR2 is FQNEAQ (reference sequence). V was cut by 4 bases and J by 3 bases, with 15 bases left in between. CDR3 length: 15 amino acids. DNA of the CDR3: TGTGCCAGCAGCTCGAGGGATCCGGGGGACACTGAAGCTTTCTTT. Its translation: CASSSRDPGDTEAFF.

V and J are TRBV4-1 and TRBJ1-4; TRBD1 matches 10 bases. The CDR3 runs 16 residues. J gave up 5 bases and V 3 bases, and 6 bases lay outside the gene matches. Germline lookup yields CDR1 MGHRA and CDR2 YSYEKL. In DNA, the CDR3 is TGCGCCAGCAGCCAGTCCCCGGGACAGGGGAATGAAAAACTGTTTTTT. Protein sequence: CASSQSPGQGNEKLFF.

This chain joins TRBV10-3 and TRBJ2-7; unclear D gene. This CDR3 is 14 amino acids long. Germline V CDR1 and CDR2: ENHRY, SYGVKD. V lost 10 bases and J 3 bases, leaving 19 bases between the germline ends. The CDR3 DNA follows: TGTGCCACCTTTCTCCGGTTCCCCAACTACGAGCAGTACTTC. Amino acids: CATFLRFPNYEQYF.

This chain uses TRBV27 with TRBJ1-6; D is possibly TRBD1 (6 bases). V lost 6 bases and J lost 7, with 13 bases in between. The germline CDR1 and CDR2 sequences are MNHEY and SMNVEV (reference sequence). The CDR3 covers 14 residues. The CDR3 is CASRTGGRNSPLHF. DNA for the CDR3: TGTGCCAGCAGGACCGGGGGGCGGAATTCACCCCTCCACTTT.

The V gene is TRBV20-1, the J gene TRBJ1-1; TRBD1 matches at 7 bases. Germline-derived CDR1 and CDR2 are DFQATT and SNEGSKA (reference sequence). The CDR3 loop spans 11 amino acids. V dropped 7 bases and J dropped 7; count of bases not matched to a gene: 6. As DNA, the CDR3 is TGCAGTGTACAGGGGCCCTTTGAAGCTTTCTTT. Translating gives CSVQGPFEAFF.

V is TRBV5-5 and J is TRBJ1-6; tentatively, D is TRBD1 (6 bases). The germline V gene encodes CDR1 SGHKS and CDR2 YYEKEE (reference sequence). This CDR3 comprises 18 residues. Trimming cost V 4 bases and J 4 bases, with 21 bases left between them. In nucleotides, the CDR3 is TGTGCCAGCAGCCCGTCAAGGGCGGACAGCCGATATAATTCACCCCTCCACTTT. Translating it yields CASSPSRADSRYNSPLHF. The whole variable domain, filled in from reference TRBV5-5 and TRBJ1-6, reads DAGVTQSPTHLIKTRGQQVTLRCSPISGHKSVSWYQQVLGQGPQFIFQYYEKEERGRGNFPDRFSARQFPNYSSELNVNALLLGDSALYLCASSPSRADSRYNSPLHFGNGTRLTVT.

This chain links TRBV19 with TRBJ1-2; 8 nucleotides agree with TRBD1. The CDR3 is made up of 15 amino acids. The V and J ends lost 8 bases and 8 bases, in that order; junction bases with no gene match: 16. Germline loops: CDR1 LNHDA, CDR2 SQIVND (reference sequence). Written as DNA, the CDR3 is TGTGCCAGTCGGCACGAGGGACAGGTGGTGGGGGGCTACACCTTC. Translated: CASRHEGQVVGGYTF.

The chain links TRBV5-1 to TRBJ2-3; unclear D gene. Germline V lookup: CDR1 SGHRS, CDR2 YFSETQ. CDR3 length equals 14 residues. V lost 0 bases, J lost 2 bases, and 7 bases lay in between. As DNA, the CDR3 is TGCGCCAGCAGCTTGGTCAGAACCACAGATACGCAGTATTTT. It encodes CASSLVRTTDTQYF.

V gene TRBV7-9 combines with J gene TRBJ1-5, with D unclear. Germline V gives CDR1 SEHNR, CDR2 FQNEAQ (reference sequence). The V gene lost 2 bases and the J gene lost 7 bases, with 9 bases spanning the gap. The CDR3 has 13 residues. The CDR3 reads CASSLIEGQPQHF. Here the CDR3 DNA reads TGTGCCAGCAGCTTAATCGAGGGCCAGCCCCAGCATTTT.

The rearrangement uses TRBV9 and TRBJ1-2; TRBD1 matches at 7 bases. The CDR3 runs 13 residues. CDR1 is SGDLS, CDR2 YYNGEE, per germline. The trim removed 1 base at V and 4 bases at J, leaving 1 base unmatched. In nucleotides, the CDR3 is TGTGCCAGCAGCGTAAGACAGGGCTATGGCTACACCTTC. Amino acids: CASSVRQGYGYTF.

This clone occurred once. J is TRBJ2-1 and V is TRBV19, with no clear D. V gave up 3 bases and J gave up 8 bases, with 11 bases separating them. This CDR3 contains 13 residues. Germline-derived CDR1 and CDR2 are LNHDA and SQIVND (reference sequence). The CDR3 sequence: CASSITTAYEQFF. CDR3 bases: TGTGCCAGTAGTATCACAACAGCCTATGAGCAGTTCTTC.